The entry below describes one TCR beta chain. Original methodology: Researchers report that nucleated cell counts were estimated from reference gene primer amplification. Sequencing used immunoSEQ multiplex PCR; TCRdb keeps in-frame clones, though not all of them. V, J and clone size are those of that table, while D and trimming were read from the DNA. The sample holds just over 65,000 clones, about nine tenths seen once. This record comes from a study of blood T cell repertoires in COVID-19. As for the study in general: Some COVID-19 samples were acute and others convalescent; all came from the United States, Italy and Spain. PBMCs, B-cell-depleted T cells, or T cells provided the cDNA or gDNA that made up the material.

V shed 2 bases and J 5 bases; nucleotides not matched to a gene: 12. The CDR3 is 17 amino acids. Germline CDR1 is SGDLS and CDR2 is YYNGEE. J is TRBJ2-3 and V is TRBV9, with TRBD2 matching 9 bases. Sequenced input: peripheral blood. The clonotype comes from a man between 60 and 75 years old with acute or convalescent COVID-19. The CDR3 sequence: CASSVSASGDFKDTQYF. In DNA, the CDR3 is TGTGCCAGCAGCGTTTCGGCTAGCGGGGACTTCAAAGATACGCAGTATTTT.